Each of the 9 T cell receptor beta chains below was sequenced from the same sample in a study of T cells in localized non-small cell lung cancer. The repertoire was sequenced with immunoSEQ multiplex PCR; TCRdb's copy has only in-frame clones and lacks some. The data show around 140,000 clones, 70% to 90% seen once. The sequences come from peripheral blood, collected before any cancer treatment. The receptor set was obtained from a female donor older than 55 with stage I lung adenocarcinoma.

Remarks on this clone: One end of the junction does not line up with germline, which may come from a read error. The V call is TRBV5-1, the J call TRBJ1-2; no clear D gene. The V gene's germline CDR1 is SGHRS and CDR2 YFSETQ. The CDR3 extends over 14 amino acids. The CDR3 protein is CASSPLRGNDGYTF. The CDR3 nucleotides read TGCGCCAGCAGCCCCCTCCGGGGTAACGATGGCTACACCTTC.

Comment on this clone: The junction and the germline gene differ at one end; a read error may be behind it. The chain has TRBV7-7 and TRBJ1-5; D gene unclear. The CDR3 spans 13 residues. CDR1 SSHAT and CDR2 FNYEAQ come from the germline V gene (reference sequence). The DNA for the CDR3 is TGTGCTAGCAGCCCGTCCCCCAATCAGCCCCAGCATTTT. This encodes CASSPSPNQPQHF.

The chain uses TRBV19 and TRBJ1-4; no clear D. V was cut by 6 bases and J by 2 bases, with 19 bases left in between. In germline, CDR1 is LNHDA, CDR2 SQIVND (reference sequence). The CDR3 covers 17 residues. The CDR3 sequence is CASSAMLRTPTNEKLFF. CDR3 DNA: TGTGCCAGTAGCGCCATGCTACGCACGCCGACTAATGAAAAACTGTTTTTT.

This chain links TRBV5-1 with TRBJ1-5, with a possible D match to TRBD1 (5 bases). Trimming took off 1 base at V and 4 bases at J, with 12 bases between the two ends. Germline values: CDR1 SGHRS, CDR2 YFSETQ. The CDR3 is 15 residues long. CDR3 DNA: TGCGCCAGCAGCTTGTCACCAGGGCAGAATCAGCCCCAGCATTTT. Encoded protein: CASSLSPGQNQPQHF.

The rearrangement uses TRBV5-4 and TRBJ1-1; the D is unclear. This CDR3 contains 13 residues. V shed 2 bases and J shed 3 bases, with 8 bases lying between them. From germline, CDR1 is SGHNT and CDR2 YYREEE (reference sequence). CDR3 region: CASSLNWDTEAFF. DNA of the CDR3: TGTGCCAGCAGCTTAAATTGGGACACTGAAGCTTTCTTT.

This clone was seen just once. CDR3: CASSPTSGRYNEQFF. In nucleotides, the CDR3 is TGTGCCAGCAGCCCGACTAGCGGGAGGTACAATGAGCAGTTCTTC. The V call is TRBV5-6, the J call TRBJ2-1, with 13 bases aligning to TRBD2. CDR3 size: 15 residues. Per the germline V gene, CDR1 is SGHDT and CDR2 is YYEEEE. The V segment lost 4 bases and the J segment 4 bases; nucleotides outside the gene matches: 2.

This clone appeared once. The rearrangement links TRBV5-1 to TRBJ2-1, with a weak D call TRBD2 (6 bases). Germline V gene sequence: CDR1 SGHRS, CDR2 YFSETQ. The CDR3 consists of 16 residues. V lost 0 bases and J 3 bases, leaving 13 bases between the germline ends. The CDR3, as DNA: TGCGCCAGCAGCTTGGCCGGAGGGAGAGTCTACAATGAGCAGTTCTTC. This sequence encodes CASSLAGGRVYNEQFF.

The rearrangement joins TRBV5-1 to TRBJ2-5; TRBD2 matches at 9 bases. The germline V gene encodes CDR1 SGHRS and CDR2 YFSETQ. The CDR3 is made up of 13 amino acids. With 4 bases clipped from V and 7 bases from J, the junction kept 5 bases outside the gene matches. This CDR3 reads CASSPGTSRTQYF. The CDR3, as DNA: TGCGCCAGCAGCCCTGGGACTAGCAGGACCCAGTACTTC.

This rearrangement joins TRBV5-1 to TRBJ1-4; D is undetermined. The CDR3 extends over 14 amino acids. V lost 6 bases and J 7 bases, leaving 16 bases between the germline ends. Germline CDR1 SGHRS, CDR2 YFSETQ. This CDR3 reads CASTPAGGGEKLFF. CDR3 in DNA: TGCGCCAGCACCCCCGCGGGAGGCGGTGAAAAACTGTTTTTT.